This is a list of T cell receptor beta chains from one sample in a study of blood T cell repertoires in COVID-19. The assay was immunoSEQ multiplex PCR, and TCRdb's table has in-frame clones only and misses some. The repertoire holds 350,000 to 450,000 clones, with 88% as singletons. The source material was PBMCs or T cells enriched from blood (not recorded which). These receptor sequences come from a woman aged 18-30 years who had been exposed to COVID-19. Both conserved end residues are part of each CDR3. Fields, in order: V gene, J gene, clone size, D gene, CDR3 DNA, CDR3 protein. A D gene is named only where the DNA matches it firmly. The size field is filled for only some rows; it gives once, few, many or a size class.

>TRBV5-6|TRBJ1-1|NA|NA
TGTGCCAGCAGCTTGTGGGGGGGAAAAACTGAAGCTTTCTTT
CASSLWGGKTEAFF
>TRBV10-3|TRBJ2-5|NA|TRBD2
TGTGCCATCAGCGATCTAGCGGGGGGCGGAGGAGAGACCCAGTACTTC
CAISDLAGGGGETQYF
>TRBV4-1|TRBJ2-1|NA|TRBD2
TGCGCCAGCAGAGGAGCCAGCGGGATATCGGGTGAGCAGTTCTTC
CASRGASGISGEQFF
>TRBV6-6|TRBJ2-5|NA|NA
TGTGCCAGCAGTTATTCCCGCGAGGGGACCCAGTACTTC
CASSYSREGTQYF
>TRBV7-8|TRBJ1-3|NA|NA
TGTGCCAGCAGCTTATACTTGCAGGGGCCCGCTGGAAACACCATATATTTT
CASSLYLQGPAGNTIYF
>TRBV4-3|TRBJ2-7|NA|TRBD2
TGCGCCAGCAGCCCCAAGTTGACTAGCGGGAGCTACGAGCAGTACTTC
CASSPKLTSGSYEQYF
>TRBV5-8|TRBJ2-7|NA|NA
TGTGCCAGCAGCTCAACAGAGATCGAGCAGTACTTC
CASSSTEIEQYF
>TRBV7-9|TRBJ1-1|NA|TRBD1
TGTGCCAGCAGCTTGGGGGGGACAGGGCGAGGCACTGAAGCTTTCTTT
CASSLGGTGRGTEAFF
>TRBV12-3/TRBV12-4|TRBJ1-5|NA|NA
TGTGCCAGCAGTATGAGGGGGAATCAGCCCCAGCATTTT
CASSMRGNQPQHF
>TRBV4-1|TRBJ2-7|once|TRBD1
TGCGCCAGCAGCCAAGGACAGGGTACGTACGAGCAGTACTTC
CASSQGQGTYEQYF
>TRBV28|TRBJ2-7|once|TRBD1
TGTGCCAGCAGTTTAAATGACAGGGGGACCTACGAGCAGTACTTC
CASSLNDRGTYEQYF
>TRBV6-5|TRBJ2-1|NA|NA
TGTGCCAGCAGAGCTGGCAATGAGCAGTTCTTC
CASRAGNEQFF
>TRBV5-4|TRBJ2-3|NA|NA
TGTGCCAGCAGGAGTTCATTCGAGCCTTGGTCGAATACGCAGTATTTT
CASRSSFEPWSNTQYF
>TRBV2|TRBJ2-7|once|TRBD1
TGTGCCAGCAGGGGGGACAGGTTAGGGCTAGAAGAGTACGAGCAGTACTTC
CASRGDRLGLEEYEQYF
>TRBV3-1/TRBV3-2|TRBJ1-1|NA|NA
TGTGCCAGCAGCCCGGGAGGTTTGAAGGGAGCTTTCTTT
CASSPGGLKGAFF
>TRBV7-2|TRBJ2-1|NA|NA
TGTGCCAGCAGCCTACAGGGTTACAATGAGCAGTTCTTC
CASSLQGYNEQFF
>TRBV7-9|TRBJ1-6|NA|NA
TGTGCCAGCAGCCCGGGACATTTGTATTCACCCCTCCACTTT
CASSPGHLYSPLHF
>TRBV19|TRBJ2-5|NA|NA
TGTGCCAGTACCATGTCACTAGAACAAGAGACCCAGTACTTC
CASTMSLEQETQYF
>TRBV5-6|TRBJ1-6|few|NA
TGTGCCAGCAGCTTGGTCGCGGCAAATTCACCCCTCCACTTT
CASSLVAANSPLHF
>TRBV4-2|TRBJ2-2|NA|NA
TGTGCCAGCAGCCGGGGGGATAACACCGGGGAGCTGTTTTTT
CASSRGDNTGELFF
>TRBV3-1/TRBV3-2|TRBJ2-7|NA|NA
TGTGCCAGCAGCGCGACAGGGAGGTACGAGCAGTACTTC
CASSATGRYEQYF
>TRBV10-2|TRBJ1-4|NA|NA
TGCGCCAGCAGAAGGGGGACGACTAATGAAAAACTGTTTTTT
CASRRGTTNEKLFF
>TRBV13|TRBJ1-6|NA|TRBD1
TGTGCCAGCAGCCAAGACAGGGCTTCACCCCTCCACTTT
CASSQDRASPLHF
>TRBV28|TRBJ1-6|NA|NA
TGTGCCAGCCGCGGAGCCCGGAATTCACCCCTCCACTTT
CASRGARNSPLHF
>TRBV28|TRBJ2-1|NA|NA
TGTGCCAGCAGTACCAGGGGTTTTTACAATGAGCAGTTCTTC
CASSTRGFYNEQFF
>TRBV19|TRBJ1-5|NA|NA
TGTGCCAGTATTCAAGGGGCAGGCGGCAATCAGCCCCAGCATTTT
CASIQGAGGNQPQHF
>TRBV10-2|TRBJ2-5|NA|TRBD2
TGCGCCAGCAGTGATCCATGGACTAGCGGGGGGGCACCCTACCAAGAGACCCAGTACTTC
CASSDPWTSGGAPYQETQYF
>TRBV11-3|TRBJ2-3|once|NA
TGTGCCAGCAGCTTAGGCCTGGCAGTAAGCACAGATACGCAGTATTTT
CASSLGLAVSTDTQYF
>TRBV5-4|TRBJ2-1|NA|TRBD2
TGTGCCAGCAGCTTATCAGCGGGGGATAACAATGAGCAGTTCTTC
CASSLSAGDNNEQFF